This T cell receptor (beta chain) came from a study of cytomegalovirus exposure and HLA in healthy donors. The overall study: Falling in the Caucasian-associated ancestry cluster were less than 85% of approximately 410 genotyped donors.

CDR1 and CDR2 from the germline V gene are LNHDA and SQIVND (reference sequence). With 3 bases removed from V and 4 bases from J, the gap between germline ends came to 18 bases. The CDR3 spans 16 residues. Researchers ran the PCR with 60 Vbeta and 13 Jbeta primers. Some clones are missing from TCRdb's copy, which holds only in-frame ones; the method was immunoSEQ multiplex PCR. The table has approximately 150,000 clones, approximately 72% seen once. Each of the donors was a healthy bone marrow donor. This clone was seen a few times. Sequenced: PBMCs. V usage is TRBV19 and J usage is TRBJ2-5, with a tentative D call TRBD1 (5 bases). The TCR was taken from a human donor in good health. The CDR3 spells CASSITGAGVGETQYF. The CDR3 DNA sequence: TGTGCCAGTAGTATTACAGGCGCCGGTGTCGGAGAGACCCAGTACTTC. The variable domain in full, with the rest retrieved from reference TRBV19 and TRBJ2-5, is DGGITQSPKYLFRKEGQNVTLSCEQNLNHDAMYWYRQDPGQGLRLIYYSQIVNDFQKGDIAEGYSVSREKKESFPLTVTSAQKNPTAFYLCASSITGAGVGETQYFGPGTRLLVL.